A selection of T cell receptor beta chains follows, all from one sample in a study of cytomegalovirus exposure and HLA in healthy donors. Method: immunoSEQ multiplex PCR; TCRdb's copy keeps in-frame clones and lacks some. The profile shows more than 85,000 clones, 65% to 85% of them singletons. The sample consisted of PBMCs. The receptor set was obtained from a man aged 18 to 30 in good health and CMV-seronegative. The CDR3 runs from the conserved cysteine through the conserved F or W. Each record gives: CDR3 length, D gene, J gene, V gene, clone size, CDR3 DNA, CDR3 protein. The D gene is left open where the match is weak. Expanded clones are given a class, and other clones once, few, many or no size at all.

15	TRBD1	TRBJ1-3	TRBV11-2	.	TGTGCCAGCAGCTTAGATGGACAGGCTGGAAACACCATATATTTT	CASSLDGQAGNTIYF
15	.	TRBJ1-5	TRBV27	.	TGTGCCAGCAGTTTAGACCAGGGTGCGAATCAGCCCCAGCATTTT	CASSLDQGANQPQHF
12	.	TRBJ2-7	TRBV6-1	few	TGTGCCAGCCGCGTAACTGCCTACGAGCAGTACTTC	CASRVTAYEQYF
15	.	TRBJ2-7	TRBV7-9	.	TGTGCCAGCAGCTTTGCGGGACAGAGCTCCTACGAGCAGTACTTC	CASSFAGQSSYEQYF
15	.	TRBJ1-5	TRBV11-2	.	TGTGCCAGCAGCTCCTATAGGGGTAGTAATCAGCCCCAGCATTTT	CASSSYRGSNQPQHF
16	TRBD1	TRBJ2-7	TRBV5-6	.	TGTGCCAGCAGCCCAGTCTGGGACAGGGGTACGGACGAGCAGTACTTC	CASSPVWDRGTDEQYF
16	.	TRBJ2-3	TRBV21-1	.	TGTGCCAGCAAGGAGGTGCCAAACGGAATCACAGATACGCAGTATTTT	CASKEVPNGITDTQYF
16	TRBD1	TRBJ1-2	TRBV4-3	.	TGCGCCAGCAGCCAAGAAATCAGGGGGGCTTGGAAAGGCTACACCTTC	CASSQEIRGAWKGYTF
14	.	TRBJ1-1	TRBV7-9	.	TGTGCCAGCAGCTTGGGCAGGGGGAACACTGAAGCTTTCTTT	CASSLGRGNTEAFF
17	.	TRBJ2-7	TRBV14	.	TGTGCCAGCAGCCCTCAGCGGAGAACATCGAGCTCCTACGAGCAGTACTTC	CASSPQRRTSSSYEQYF
14	.	TRBJ1-1	TRBV2	few	TGTGCCAGCAGTGAGCGGCAGCAAAACACTGAAGCTTTCTTT	CASSERQQNTEAFF
12	.	TRBJ2-5	TRBV4-1	.	TGCGCCAGCAGCCAAGTGAGAGAGACCCAGTACTTC	CASSQVRETQYF
12	TRBD2	TRBJ2-1	TRBV11-2	.	TGTGCCAGCAGGGGGACTAGCGGGAGATCCTTCTTC	CASRGTSGRSFF
14	TRBD2	TRBJ2-7	TRBV10-3	.	TGTGCCATCAGCCTGAGCGGGGGCAGGTACGAGCAGTACTTC	CAISLSGGRYEQYF
13	TRBD2	TRBJ2-5	TRBV7-3	.	TGTGCCAGCAGCTTGAGGGAGGGGGAGACCCAGTACTTC	CASSLREGETQYF
15	.	TRBJ2-5	TRBV28	.	TGTGCCAGCAGTCCATCTTTAGGGGACCAAGAGACCCAGTACTTC	CASSPSLGDQETQYF
17	TRBD2	TRBJ2-1	TRBV28	.	TGTGCCAGCAGTCCTCATTTGGGACTAGCGGGCTACAATGAGCAGTTCTTC	CASSPHLGLAGYNEQFF
15	.	TRBJ1-2	TRBV29-1	.	TGCAGCGCCCCTGGGGGGGGGATAACTAACTATGGCTACACCTTC	CSAPGGGITNYGYTF
15	.	TRBJ1-1	TRBV14	once	TGTGCCAGCAGCCAAGATTGGGGAGGTAACACTGAAGCTTTCTTT	CASSQDWGGNTEAFF
15	.	TRBJ1-5	TRBV5-5	few	TGTGCCAGCAGCTTGGAATTGGTAGTTAATCAGCCCCAGCATTTT	CASSLELVVNQPQHF
17	TRBD1	TRBJ2-3	TRBV11-3	.	TGTGCCAGCAGCCCTCCCCCCGGGACAGGGGTTCGGGATACGCAGTATTTT	CASSPPPGTGVRDTQYF
14	.	TRBJ1-1	TRBV15	once	TGTGCCACCAGCGTAATGACACGCAACACTGAAGCTTTCTTT	CATSVMTRNTEAFF
14	.	TRBJ2-7	TRBV5-4	.	TGTGCCAGCAGCCCCGGACTAGGGGGGTACGAGCAGTACTTC	CASSPGLGGYEQYF
15	.	TRBJ1-5	TRBV6-6	.	TGTGCCAGCAGCAATTTCCAGGGGAGCAATCAGCCCCAGCATTTT	CASSNFQGSNQPQHF
11	.	TRBJ1-1	TRBV30	.	TGTGCCCGACAGGCAAACACTGAAGCTTTCTTT	CARQANTEAFF
17	TRBD1	TRBJ1-4	TRBV19	few	TGTGCCAGTAGCCCAAGGTACAGGGGGCAAACTAATGAAAAACTGTTTTTT	CASSPRYRGQTNEKLFF
14	TRBD1	TRBJ2-7	TRBV4-3	once	TGCGCCAGCAGTTTATACAGGGGGCTCTACGAGCAGTACTTC	CASSLYRGLYEQYF
11	.	TRBJ2-3	TRBV6-1	.	TGTGCCAGCAGTTATTATAATACGCAGTATTTT	CASSYYNTQYF
15	.	TRBJ1-5	TRBV27	.	TGTGCCAGCAGTTTAGAGGAACAGGCGAGTCAGCCCCAGCATTTT	CASSLEEQASQPQHF
13	TRBD1	TRBJ2-7	TRBV10-3	few	TGTGCCATCAGCCGACAGGGGGACGGGGAGCAGTACTTC	CAISRQGDGEQYF
16	.	TRBJ2-2	TRBV6-1	once	TGTGCCAGCAGTGAATATGCAGGGTCGTCCACCGGGGAGCTGTTTTTT	CASSEYAGSSTGELFF
15	TRBD1	TRBJ1-3	TRBV9	.	TGTGCCAGCAGCTCGGACAGGGGCTCTGGAAACACCATATATTTT	CASSSDRGSGNTIYF
16	TRBD2	TRBJ2-4	TRBV6-5	.	TGTGCCAGCAGTTACGGACTAGCGGGAGCCAAAAACATTCAGTACTTC	CASSYGLAGAKNIQYF
12	.	TRBJ1-2	TRBV11-3	few	TGTGCCAGCAGCCCCGGGGACTATGGCTACACCTTC	CASSPGDYGYTF
17	.	TRBJ1-2	TRBV28	.	TGTGCCAGCAGTTTAGGGGTAGTGGGCAGGGCTAACTATGGCTACACCTTC	CASSLGVVGRANYGYTF
15	.	TRBJ2-1	TRBV6-5	.	TGTGCCAGCAGCGCCAGTCAGAGCTCCTACAATGAGCGGTTCTTC	CASSASQSSYNERFF
13	TRBD2	TRBJ2-1	TRBV28	.	TGTGCCACCGGACTAGCGCACAACAATGAGCAGTTCTTC	CATGLAHNNEQFF
15	TRBD2	TRBJ2-7	TRBV6-4	.	TGTGCCACCTCCCCTACCTCGGGAGGTTCCTACGAGCAGTACTTC	CATSPTSGGSYEQYF
14	.	TRBJ2-5	TRBV6-6	.	TGTGCCAGCAGTACCCGACAGACCCAAGAGACCCAGTACTTC	CASSTRQTQETQYF
16	TRBD1	TRBJ2-7	TRBV4-3	.	TGCGCCAGCAGCCATCCCCGGACAGGGAGTGCGGCCGAGCAGTACTTC	CASSHPRTGSAAEQYF
15	.	TRBJ1-4	TRBV5-1	once	TGCGCCAGCAGCTTGATTGAGGGAACTAATGAAAAACTGTTTTTT	CASSLIEGTNEKLFF
15	.	TRBJ2-1	TRBV25-1	.	TGTGCCAGCAGTGATTGGCAGGCTCTATACAATGAGCAGTTCTTC	CASSDWQALYNEQFF
18	TRBD1	TRBJ2-7	TRBV5-5	.	TGTGCCAGCAGCTTGGAACAGGGGGCGTTAATTGGGATTGGCGAGCAGTACTTC	CASSLEQGALIGIGEQYF
15	TRBD1	TRBJ2-3	TRBV5-1	.	TGCGCCAGCAGCTCACAGGGGGCGCCCAGGGATACGCAGTATTTT	CASSSQGAPRDTQYF
12	.	TRBJ2-1	TRBV25-1	.	TGTGCCAGCAGTGGTCCGGGCAATGAGCAGTTCTTC	CASSGPGNEQFF
14	TRBD1	TRBJ1-1	TRBV5-1	.	TGCGCCAGCAGCTTAACAGGGGATCACACTGAAGCTTTCTTT	CASSLTGDHTEAFF
15	TRBD1	TRBJ2-1	TRBV9	once	TGTGCCAGCAGCTCGCGCCAGGGACAGGTAAATGAGCAGTTCTTC	CASSSRQGQVNEQFF
12	.	TRBJ1-5	TRBV19	.	TGTGCCAGTAGTAAGGGGAATCAGCCCCAGCATTTT	CASSKGNQPQHF
13	TRBD2	TRBJ2-5	TRBV27	.	TGTGCCAGCACTAGCGGGAGAGGTGAGACCCAGTACTTC	CASTSGRGETQYF
14	.	TRBJ2-2	TRBV2	.	TGTGCCAGCAGTGGCCGCTCCGGGACCGGGGAGCTGTTTTTT	CASSGRSGTGELFF
15	.	TRBJ2-1	TRBV28	.	TGTGCCAGCAGTTCGAACAGATACCCCTACAATGAGCAGTTCTTC	CASSSNRYPYNEQFF
13	.	TRBJ2-1	TRBV29-1	.	TGCAGCGTTGAGGGAGGAACCTACAATGAGCAGTTCTTC	CSVEGGTYNEQFF